The 5 T cell receptor beta chains below all came from one sample that was sequenced in a study of T cell responses to AZD1222 COVID-19 vaccine. Measured with immunoSEQ multiplex PCR; TCRdb has only the in-frame clones, and not every one. The sample includes about 180,000 clones, 85% to 90% of them seen just once. The input for sequencing was peripheral blood, taken 28 days after the second AZD1222 dose. Receptors originate from an adult who received the AZD1222 COVID-19 vaccine.

V and J are TRBV5-1 and TRBJ1-1, with 7 nucleotides matching TRBD1. Germline CDR1 is SGHRS and CDR2 is YFSETQ. The trim removed 0 bases at V and 11 bases at J, leaving 10 bases unmatched. The CDR3 sequence is 14 residues long. CDR3 in amino acids: CASSLGDSPFGAFF. The CDR3 DNA follows: TGCGCCAGCAGCTTGGGGGACAGCCCCTTTGGGGCTTTCTTT.

The table lists this clone with a few counts. The chain joins TRBV6-4 to TRBJ2-3, with D possibly being TRBD2 (6 bases). Trimming shortened V by 5 bases and J by 0 bases, and 12 bases separated the two germline ends. Per germline, CDR1 MRHNA and CDR2 SNTAGT. This CDR3 is 15 amino acids long. The CDR3 DNA reads as TGTGCCAGCAGTACCCGCAGCGGGAGCACAGATACGCAGTATTTT. It specifies CASSTRSGSTDTQYF.

This clone was observed once. The rearrangement joins TRBV5-4 to TRBJ2-3; D is ambiguous. The CDR3 loop spans 16 amino acids. Germline V gene lookup returns CDR1 SGHNT and CDR2 YYREEE (reference sequence). The ends were cut back, 4 bases at V and 0 bases at J, with 15 bases in the middle. CDR3 residues: CASSRIGGPSTDTQYF. CDR3 coding DNA: TGTGCCAGCAGCCGGATTGGTGGGCCCAGCACAGATACGCAGTATTTT.

This chain links TRBV5-4 with TRBJ1-5, with 8 bases that match TRBD1. CDR1 and CDR2 (germline): SGHNT, YYREEE (reference sequence). This CDR3 has 14 residues. V gave up 4 bases and J gave up 5 bases; unmatched junction bases: 5. The chain's CDR3 is CASSAGTGDQPQHF. In nucleotides, the CDR3 is TGTGCCAGCAGCGCCGGGACAGGAGATCAGCCCCAGCATTTT.

The CDR3: CASSSIGQMNTEAFF. The CDR3 DNA reads as TGTGCCAGCAGTTCCATCGGACAGATGAACACTGAAGCTTTCTTT. The rearrangement uses TRBV6-5 and TRBJ1-1, with TRBD1 as a possible D gene (6 bases). The CDR3 has 15 amino acids. The germline V gene has CDR1 MNHEY and CDR2 SVGAGI. Trimming took 4 bases from V and 0 from J, leaving 12 bases between them.